The 13 T cell receptor beta chains given below trace back to one sample, sequenced in a study of blood T cells in healthy people across ages. Using a J-beta primer mix together with a sample-barcoded 5' primer, a second PCR was run for about 6 to 12 cycles. TCRdb processed the 5' RACE reads anew with MiXCR; each CDR3 protein has one entry. The table shows around 800,000 distinct CDR3 sequences, with about 55% occurring only once. The sample consisted of blood. These receptors were taken from an elderly man in good health.

V gene TRBV6-5 combines with J gene TRBJ2-3, with 7 bases identical to TRBD1. J lost 14 bases, V lost 4 bases, and 18 bases had no gene match. Germline CDR1 reads MNHEY; CDR2 reads SVGAGI. The CDR3 extends over 15 amino acids. In DNA form, the CDR3 reads TGTGCCAGCAGTTTGGACAGGTTGGGGCACAGATACGCGTATTTT. Its protein is CASSLDRLGHRYAYF.

The chain uses TRBV29-1 and TRBJ2-7, with 11 positions matching TRBD1. The CDR3 consists of 13 residues. V dropped 6 bases and J dropped 2; count of bases not matched to a gene: 3. Germline V gene data show CDR1 as SQVTM and CDR2 as ANQGSEA. The CDR3 protein is CSVGTGGPYEQYF. Here the CDR3 DNA reads TGCAGCGTAGGGACAGGGGGTCCCTACGAGCAGTACTTC.

V and J are TRBV10-3 and TRBJ2-4; 8 bases align to TRBD1. There are 12 residues in the CDR3. Germline-derived CDR1 and CDR2 are ENHRY and SYGVKD. Trimming at V came to 3 bases and at J to 15 bases, leaving 7 bases not matched to a gene. CDR3: CAISDPGGLRYF. In DNA, the CDR3 is TGTGCCATCAGTGACCCAGGGGGCTTGAGGTACTTC.

The chain joins TRBV20-1 to TRBJ2-3, with 9 bases fitting TRBD2. The V gene end was trimmed by 4 bases and the J gene end by 0 bases; junction bases not matched to a gene: 8. The CDR3 is made up of 16 amino acids. Germline CDR1 DFQATT, CDR2 SNEGSKA (reference sequence). CDR3 DNA sequence: TGCAGTGCTACGTCCCTGCGGGAGGGGAGCACAGATACGCAGTATTTT. It yields the protein CSATSLREGSTDTQYF.

This clonotype appeared a few times. The rearrangement uses TRBV29-1 and TRBJ1-2; no clear D gene. Germline V gene data show CDR1 as SQVTM and CDR2 as ANQGSEA. The V end lost 4 bases, the J end lost 4 bases, and 7 bases lay between the germline ends. The CDR3 length is 11 residues. The CDR3 here is CSVVLAYGYTF. CDR3 nucleotides: TGCAGCGTTGTGCTAGCCTATGGCTACACCTTC.

This clonotype was found a few times. In DNA, the CDR3 is TGTGCCAGCAGCTCTAGACAGGGGGGGAGATACGAGCAGTACTTC. Its translation is CASSSRQGGRYEQYF. V usage is TRBV13 and J usage is TRBJ2-7; TRBD1 matches at 9 bases. Germline lookup yields CDR1 PRHDT and CDR2 FYEKMQ (reference sequence). The CDR3 has 15 residues. The J segment lost 4 bases and the V segment lost 4 bases, leaving 8 bases of the junction unmatched.

This sequence joins TRBV20-1 and TRBJ1-4; no reliable D call. The germline V gene encodes CDR1 DFQATT and CDR2 SNEGSKA (reference sequence). The CDR3 length is 14 residues. The V end was cut by 6 bases, the J end by 4 bases, with 15 bases between. The CDR3 region has the DNA TGCAGTGCCTTTCGGGAGGAGAGTAATGAAAAACTGTTTTTT. It is translated as CSAFREESNEKLFF.

The V gene is TRBV28, the J gene TRBJ2-5, with D perhaps TRBD2 (6 bases). The J call may be faulty, since TRBJ2-7 better matches the DNA end. The V gene's germline CDR1 is MDHEN and CDR2 SYDVKM. The CDR3 sequence is 15 residues long. The CDR3 nucleotides are TGTGCCAGCGGAAAACCGGGAGCGATCCATGGCGAGCAGTACTTC. Translated, it gives CASGKPGAIHGEQYF.

In this sample, this clonotype turned up once. The V call is TRBV29-1, the J call TRBJ2-5; the match to TRBD2 covers 11 bases. The germline gives CDR1 SQVTM, CDR2 ANQGSEA. The CDR3 spans 12 residues. V lost 7 bases and J lost 9; bases outside the gene matches: 7. The CDR3 DNA reads TGCAGCGCCCCACTAGCGGGAGTCGCCCAGTACTTC. It is translated as CSAPLAGVAQYF.

The rearrangement uses TRBV20-1 and TRBJ1-5; D might be TRBD1 (5 bases). Germline V gene data show CDR1 as DFQATT and CDR2 as SNEGSKA (reference sequence). CDR3 size: 15 residues. Trimming stripped 4 bases from V and 0 bases from J, with 13 bases between. For the CDR3, the DNA is TGCAGTGCTACCGAACAGGATTATAGCAATCAGCCCCAGCATTTT. Translation: CSATEQDYSNQPQHF.

The chain uses TRBV7-9 and TRBJ2-7, with a tentative D call TRBD1 (7 bases). CDR1 and CDR2 from the germline V gene are SEHNR and FQNEAQ (reference sequence). CDR3 length equals 17 residues. V was trimmed by 4 bases and J by 0 bases, leaving 19 bases between them. CDR3 residues: CASSSTPQGRISYEQYF. DNA of the CDR3: TGTGCCAGCAGCTCCACACCACAGGGGAGGATCTCCTACGAGCAGTACTTC.

This clonotype has only a few counts. The gene calls are TRBV5-1 and TRBJ1-1; the D gene is possibly TRBD1 (6 bases). The CDR3 is made up of 17 amino acids. Germline assignment: CDR1 SGHRS and CDR2 YFSETQ. V shed 4 bases and J shed 0 bases, with 19 bases lying between them. CDR3 region: CASSPLSGQQMNTEAFF. The CDR3 DNA reads as TGCGCCAGCAGCCCGCTCTCGGGACAACAGATGAACACTGAAGCTTTCTTT.

The V call is TRBV20-1, the J call TRBJ1-2; 9 nucleotides line up with TRBD1. The CDR3 runs 15 residues. The V gene end was trimmed by 1 base and the J gene end by 2 bases; junction bases not matched to a gene: 5. Germline lookup yields CDR1 DFQATT and CDR2 SNEGSKA (reference sequence). The CDR3 reads CSARAAGTGNYGYTF. The CDR3 bases are TGCAGTGCTAGAGCCGCCGGGACAGGGAACTATGGCTACACCTTC.